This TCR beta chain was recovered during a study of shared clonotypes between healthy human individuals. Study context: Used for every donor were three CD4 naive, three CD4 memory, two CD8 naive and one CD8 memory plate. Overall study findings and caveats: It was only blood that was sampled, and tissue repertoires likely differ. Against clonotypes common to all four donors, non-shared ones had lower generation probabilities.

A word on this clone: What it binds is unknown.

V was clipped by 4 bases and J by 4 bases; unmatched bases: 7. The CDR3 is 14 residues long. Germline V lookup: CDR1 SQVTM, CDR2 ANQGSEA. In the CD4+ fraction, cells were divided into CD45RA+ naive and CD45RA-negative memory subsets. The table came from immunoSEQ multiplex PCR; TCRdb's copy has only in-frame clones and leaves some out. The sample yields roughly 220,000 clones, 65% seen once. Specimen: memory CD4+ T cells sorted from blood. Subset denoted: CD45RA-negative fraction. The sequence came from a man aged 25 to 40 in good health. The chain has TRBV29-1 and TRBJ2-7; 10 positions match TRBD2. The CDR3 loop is CSVVSGRGTYEQYF. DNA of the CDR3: TGCAGCGTTGTAAGCGGGAGGGGCACTTACGAGCAGTACTTC.